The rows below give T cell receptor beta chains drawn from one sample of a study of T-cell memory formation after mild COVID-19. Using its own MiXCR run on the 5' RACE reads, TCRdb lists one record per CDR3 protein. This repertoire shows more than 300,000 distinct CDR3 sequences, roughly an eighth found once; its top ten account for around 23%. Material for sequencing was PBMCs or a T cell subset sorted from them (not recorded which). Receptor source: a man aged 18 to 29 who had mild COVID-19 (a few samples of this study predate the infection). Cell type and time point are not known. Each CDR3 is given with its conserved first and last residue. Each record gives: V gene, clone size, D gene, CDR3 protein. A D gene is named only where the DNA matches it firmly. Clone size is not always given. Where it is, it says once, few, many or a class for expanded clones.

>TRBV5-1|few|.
CASKLASGSSYEQYF
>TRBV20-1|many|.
CSAGPSTDTQYF
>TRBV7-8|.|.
CASSLGDYKNIQYF
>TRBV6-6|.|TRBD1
CASSFLRTGDTGELFF
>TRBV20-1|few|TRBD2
CSAPVAGDRDNEQFF
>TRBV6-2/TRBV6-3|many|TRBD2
CASSRAGEADTQYF
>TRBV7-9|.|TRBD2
CASSFSGGALAGELFF
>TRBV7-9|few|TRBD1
CASSLARGDSKNQPQHF
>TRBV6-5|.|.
CASSMGGGEQYF
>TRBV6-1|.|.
CASIAAARTQYF
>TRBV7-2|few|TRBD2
CASSFAYSGGANEQFF
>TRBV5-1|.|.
CASSTPGRKNIQYF
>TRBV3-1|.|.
CASSQEGRRKAFF
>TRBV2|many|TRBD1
CASSGTGGNQPQHF
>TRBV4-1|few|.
CASSQDGGGGGETQYF
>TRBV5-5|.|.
CASSLGIDVHEQFF
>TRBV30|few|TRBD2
CAWYTSGGRYNEQFF
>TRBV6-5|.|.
CASSYRGSSVYEQYF
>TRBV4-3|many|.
CASSQWRATEAFF
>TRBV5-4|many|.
CASSEQFKDEQFF
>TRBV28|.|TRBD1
CASSRDRGRGQPQHF
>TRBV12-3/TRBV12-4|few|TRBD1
CASSPRDSPHEQYF
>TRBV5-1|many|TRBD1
CASSLSTGTNYGYTF